One and the same sample provided the 13 T cell receptor beta chains below, sequenced in a study of blood T cell repertoires in COVID-19. The table came from immunoSEQ multiplex PCR; TCRdb's copy has only in-frame clones and leaves some out. The sample lists 98,000 or so clones, around 90% occurring once. Sequenced: peripheral blood. These TCRs come from a human donor in a cohort sampled during active COVID-19.

J is TRBJ1-2 and V is TRBV7-9; no definite D call. Between the trimmed V and J ends, which lost 2 bases and 2 bases, there was a span of 21 bases. This CDR3 spans 18 amino acids. CDR1 and CDR2 (germline): SEHNR, FQNEAQ (reference sequence). The CDR3 here is CASSLLATDYPDNYGYTF. In nucleotides, the CDR3 is TGTGCCAGCAGCTTACTTGCGACGGACTATCCTGACAACTATGGCTACACCTTC.

This rearrangement joins TRBV4-2 to TRBJ2-5, with 12 bases matching TRBD2. The CDR3 is made up of 21 amino acids. Germline V gene sequence: CDR1 LGHNA, CDR2 YNFKEQ. The junction had 18 bases not matched to a gene; V was cut back by 1 base and J by 3 bases. The DNA for the CDR3 is TGTGCCAGCAGCCAAGTCTCATCCGGACTAGCGGGGCCCGGGGTGGAAGAGACCCAGTACTTC. It codes for CASSQVSSGLAGPGVEETQYF.

There are a few counts of this clone. The identical CDR3 is also encoded by other nucleotide sequences in the sample. The gene calls are TRBV4-2 and TRBJ2-3, with 9 nucleotides matching TRBD2. Germline loops: CDR1 LGHNA, CDR2 YNFKEQ. The CDR3 runs 18 residues. Losses at the gene ends were 2 bases for V and 0 bases for J; bases not matched to a gene: 9. The CDR3 is CASSQRLQRGVSTDTQYF. CDR3 nucleotides: TGTGCCAGCAGCCAAAGACTCCAGCGGGGGGTCAGCACAGATACGCAGTATTTT.

The genes are TRBV19 and TRBJ1-5; D not certain. Between the trimmed V and J ends, which lost 7 bases and 5 bases, there was a span of 15 bases. The CDR3 sequence is 14 residues long. Germline values: CDR1 LNHDA, CDR2 SQIVND (reference sequence). CDR3 loop: CASIDEAEYQPQHF. The CDR3, as DNA: TGTGCCAGTATTGATGAGGCAGAGTATCAGCCCCAGCATTTT.

The chain couples TRBV9 to TRBJ2-1; 7 bases fit TRBD2. The V and J ends lost 0 bases and 0 bases, in that order; junction bases with no gene match: 3. Germline CDR1 reads SGDLS; CDR2 reads YYNGEE. This CDR3 has 16 residues. CDR3 nucleotide sequence: TGTGCCAGCAGCGTAGCAGGCGGGAGCTCCTACAATGAGCAGTTCTTC. This gives the protein CASSVAGGSSYNEQFF.

V is TRBV3-1 (or the pseudogene TRBV3-2) and J is TRBJ2-5; D is perhaps TRBD1 (5 bases). CDR3 length equals 15 residues. Germline CDR1 and CDR2: LGHDT and YNNKEL (reference sequence). V was clipped by 1 base and J by 5 bases, with 14 bases between them. The CDR3 nucleotides are TGTGCCAGCAGCCAAGTGTGGGCAGGGTGGGAGACCCAGTACTTC. Its translation: CASSQVWAGWETQYF.

In this sample, this clone turned up once. The chain joins TRBV7-9 to TRBJ2-2; D is unresolved. Germline values: CDR1 SEHNR, CDR2 FQNEAQ (reference sequence). Trimming stripped 1 base from V and 8 bases from J, with 8 bases between. The CDR3 has 13 residues. The chain's CDR3 is CASSLGPFGELFF. The CDR3 nucleotides are TGTGCCAGCAGCTTAGGTCCTTTTGGGGAGCTGTTTTTT.

This clone appeared a single time. J is TRBJ2-7 and V is TRBV29-1; perhaps TRBD1 as D (6 bases). Germline V lookup: CDR1 SQVTM, CDR2 ANQGSEA. The CDR3 runs 12 residues. V was clipped by 4 bases and J by 5 bases, with 12 bases between them. The CDR3 loop is CSVGGLVDEQYF. The CDR3 coding sequence is TGCAGCGTTGGGGGGCTAGTCGACGAGCAGTACTTC.

The chain combines TRBV4-1 with TRBJ2-1, with 7 positions matching TRBD1. This CDR3 is 15 amino acids long. Trimming cost V 6 bases and J 2 bases; bases outside gene matches: 7. Germline loops: CDR1 MGHRA, CDR2 YSYEKL. DNA for the CDR3: TGCGCCAGCAGACAACCGGGACAGACCTACAATGAGCAGTTCTTC. Protein: CASRQPGQTYNEQFF.

The rearrangement links TRBV19 to TRBJ1-1; 8 nucleotides align to TRBD1. J was trimmed by 0 bases and V by 7 bases; bases with no gene match: 7. Looked up from germline, CDR1 is LNHDA and CDR2 is SQIVND (reference sequence). The CDR3 sequence is 15 residues long. CDR3 DNA sequence: TGTGCCAGTACCCCCGGGGACAGGTTGAACACTGAAGCTTTCTTT. Protein: CASTPGDRLNTEAFF. Variable domain in full (rest from reference TRBV19 and TRBJ1-1): DGGITQSPKYLFRKEGQNVTLSCEQNLNHDAMYWYRQDPGQGLRLIYYSQIVNDFQKGDIAEGYSVSREKKESFPLTVTSAQKNPTAFYLCASTPGDRLNTEAFFGQGTRLTVV.

The chain is built from TRBV13 and TRBJ2-5; no clear D gene. Trimming removed 5 bases from V and 1 base from J, with 14 bases in between. Germline lookup yields CDR1 PRHDT and CDR2 FYEKMQ (reference sequence). This CDR3 is 15 amino acids long. CDR3 nucleotide sequence: TGTGCCAGCAGCCGTTCTAGGATGCGCCAAGAGACCCAGTACTTC. Translating gives CASSRSRMRQETQYF.

The chain joins TRBV7-9 to TRBJ1-2; weak D call: TRBD1 (6 bases). Germline V CDR1 and CDR2: SEHNR, FQNEAQ (reference sequence). Deletions cut 2 bases from V and 2 bases from J, with 12 bases between. This CDR3 region has 15 residues. CDR3 residues: CASSLMGAGNYGYTF. The CDR3 DNA reads as TGTGCCAGCAGCTTAATGGGGGCTGGCAACTATGGCTACACCTTC.

The chain uses TRBV7-8 and TRBJ2-3; the D gene is possibly TRBD1 (5 bases). The CDR3 is made up of 15 amino acids. The germline V and J ends were trimmed by 2 bases and 2 bases, with 11 bases remaining between them. The V gene's germline CDR1 is SGHVS and CDR2 FQNEAQ. The CDR3: CASSLKGVATDTQYF. CDR3 DNA: TGTGCCAGCAGCTTAAAAGGGGTTGCCACAGATACGCAGTATTTT. Supplemented by reference TRBV7-8 and TRBJ2-3, the full variable domain reads GAGVSQSPRYKVAKRGQDVALRCDPISGHVSLFWYQQALGQGPEFLTYFQNEAQLDKSGLPSDRFFAERPEGSVSTLKIQRTQQEDSAVYLCASSLKGVATDTQYFGPGTRLTVL.